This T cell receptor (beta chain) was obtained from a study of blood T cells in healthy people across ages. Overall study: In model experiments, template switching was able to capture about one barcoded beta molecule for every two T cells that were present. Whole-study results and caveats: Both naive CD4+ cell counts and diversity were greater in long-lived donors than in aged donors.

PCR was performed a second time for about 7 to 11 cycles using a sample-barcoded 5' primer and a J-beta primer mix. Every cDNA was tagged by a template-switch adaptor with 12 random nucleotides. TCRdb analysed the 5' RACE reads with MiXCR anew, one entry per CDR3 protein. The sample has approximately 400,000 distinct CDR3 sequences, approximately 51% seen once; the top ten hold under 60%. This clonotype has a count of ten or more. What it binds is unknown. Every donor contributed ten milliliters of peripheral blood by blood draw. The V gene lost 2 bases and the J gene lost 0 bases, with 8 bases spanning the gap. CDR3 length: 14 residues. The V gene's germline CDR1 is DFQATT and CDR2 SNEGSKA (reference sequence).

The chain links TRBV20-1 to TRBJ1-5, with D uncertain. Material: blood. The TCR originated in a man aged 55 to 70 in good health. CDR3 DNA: TGCAGTGCTAGAAAGGTGAATAGCAATCAGCCCCAGCATTTT. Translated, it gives CSARKVNSNQPQHF.